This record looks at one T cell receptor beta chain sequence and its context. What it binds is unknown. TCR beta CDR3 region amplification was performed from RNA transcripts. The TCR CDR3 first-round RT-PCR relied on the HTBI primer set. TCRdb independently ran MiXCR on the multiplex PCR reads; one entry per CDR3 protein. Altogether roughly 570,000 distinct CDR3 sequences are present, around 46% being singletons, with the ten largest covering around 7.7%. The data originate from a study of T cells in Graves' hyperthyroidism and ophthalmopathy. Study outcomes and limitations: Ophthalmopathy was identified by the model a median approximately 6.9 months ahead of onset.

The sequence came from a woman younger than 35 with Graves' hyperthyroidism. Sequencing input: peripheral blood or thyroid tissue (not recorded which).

In DNA, the CDR3 is TGTGCCAGTAGTGGCGGGAGCTCCTATGGCTACACCTTC. This translates into CASSGGSSYGYTF. The rearrangement joins TRBV19 to TRBJ1-2, with D unclear. The germline CDR1 and CDR2 sequences are LNHDA and SQIVND (reference sequence). This CDR3 is built from 13 residues. V lost 5 bases, J lost 4 bases, and 11 bases lay in between.